This TCR beta chain comes out of a study of T cell responses to AZD1222 COVID-19 vaccine. At the level of the study: Second-dose schedules of about 4 or about 12 weeks were combined.

Remarks on this clone: What it recognizes is unknown.

Produced via immunoSEQ multiplex PCR; TCRdb's table is partial and in-frame only. Of over 100,000 clones listed, approximately 90% are singletons. Study conclusions and caveats: Sampling that yielded the repertoires occurred only after the peak T cell response.

J lost 2 bases, V lost 4 bases, and 10 bases had no gene match. This CDR3 has 16 residues. In germline, CDR1 is SGHRS, CDR2 YFSETQ. The sample consisted of peripheral blood, taken on day 0 of AZD1222 vaccination. This sequence was found in an adult in good health. The gene calls are TRBV5-1 and TRBJ2-3; the match to TRBD1 covers 7 bases. CDR3 in amino acids: CASSPHRGQITDTQYF. The CDR3 DNA follows: TGCGCCAGCAGCCCCCACAGGGGCCAAATCACAGATACGCAGTATTTT.